This TCR beta chain was found in a study of T cell repertoires in cytomegalovirus infection. About the research overall: Both recently identified HLA-C-restricted and well-studied HLA-B-restricted CMV epitopes were used in the study. Through public TCR beta signatures, both CMV infection and matching HLA type were indicated.

Germline lookup yields CDR1 SGHRS and CDR2 YFSETQ. The CDR3 extends over 15 amino acids. Trimming cost V 0 bases and J 3 bases; bases outside gene matches: 4. Study-wide results and caveats: CMV carriers having the relevant HLA were flagged by cumulative public TCR beta family frequency. In two of eight donors, the top clonotype was HLA-C-restricted CMV-specific.

MiXCR, applied by TCRdb to the reads, yields one record per CDR3 protein. The table lists roughly 570,000 distinct CDR3 sequences, about 40% of them singletons, with roughly 50% in the top ten. On this clonotype itself: The antigen is not known.

The sequences come from cultured PBMCs, collected from culture after CMV antigen stimulation. This clonotype originated in a human donor in good health (CMV status not recorded). Some clones in this sample may be carry-over from other donors' samples. The V and J genes are TRBV5-1 and TRBJ2-5; 8 bases are shared with TRBD2. The CDR3 reads CASSLVGLGEETQYF. The CDR3, as DNA: TGCGCCAGCAGCTTGGTGGGACTAGGGGAAGAGACCCAGTACTTC.